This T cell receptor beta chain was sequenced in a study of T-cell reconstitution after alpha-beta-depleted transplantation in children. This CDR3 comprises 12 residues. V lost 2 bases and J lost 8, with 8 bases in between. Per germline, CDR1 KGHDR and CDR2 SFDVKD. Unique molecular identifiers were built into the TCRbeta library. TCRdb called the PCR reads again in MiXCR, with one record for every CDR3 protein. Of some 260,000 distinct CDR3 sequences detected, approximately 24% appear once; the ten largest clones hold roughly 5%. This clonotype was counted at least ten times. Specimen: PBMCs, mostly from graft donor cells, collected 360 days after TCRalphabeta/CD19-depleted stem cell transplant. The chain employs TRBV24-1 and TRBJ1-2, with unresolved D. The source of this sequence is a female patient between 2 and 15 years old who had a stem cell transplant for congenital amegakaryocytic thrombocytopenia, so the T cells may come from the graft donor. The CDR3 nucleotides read TGTGCCACCAGTGATTCATGGTGGGGCTACACCTTC. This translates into CATSDSWWGYTF.